The clone carrying this TCR beta chain was seen only a few times. Antigen: not known. The germline V gene has CDR1 SGDLS and CDR2 YYNGEE. Losses at the gene ends were 4 bases for V and 1 base for J; bases not matched to a gene: 3. This CDR3 is 14 amino acids long. This sample is part of a study of post-analysis software for immune sequencing data. General study points: Diversity measured as normalized Chao1 was significantly lower in multiple sclerosis patients than in controls. When patients were compared with controls, four to six TRBV segments were more frequent, TRBV5-6, TRBV5-1 and TRBV20-1 among them.

cDNA libraries of TCR beta carried unique molecular identifiers. MiXCR, run by TCRdb on the PCR reads, gives a single entry per CDR3 protein. The sample gives around 770,000 distinct CDR3 sequences, 40% to 55% of which show up once; roughly 5.2% is in the top ten. This chain joins TRBV9 and TRBJ2-3; 7 bases agree with TRBD2. The source is a girl between 10 and 17 years old with multiple sclerosis. Sequencing was performed on blood. The CDR3 DNA is TGTGCCAGCAGCCCCGCGGGAGGCACAGATACGCAGTATTTT. Translated, it gives CASSPAGGTDTQYF.